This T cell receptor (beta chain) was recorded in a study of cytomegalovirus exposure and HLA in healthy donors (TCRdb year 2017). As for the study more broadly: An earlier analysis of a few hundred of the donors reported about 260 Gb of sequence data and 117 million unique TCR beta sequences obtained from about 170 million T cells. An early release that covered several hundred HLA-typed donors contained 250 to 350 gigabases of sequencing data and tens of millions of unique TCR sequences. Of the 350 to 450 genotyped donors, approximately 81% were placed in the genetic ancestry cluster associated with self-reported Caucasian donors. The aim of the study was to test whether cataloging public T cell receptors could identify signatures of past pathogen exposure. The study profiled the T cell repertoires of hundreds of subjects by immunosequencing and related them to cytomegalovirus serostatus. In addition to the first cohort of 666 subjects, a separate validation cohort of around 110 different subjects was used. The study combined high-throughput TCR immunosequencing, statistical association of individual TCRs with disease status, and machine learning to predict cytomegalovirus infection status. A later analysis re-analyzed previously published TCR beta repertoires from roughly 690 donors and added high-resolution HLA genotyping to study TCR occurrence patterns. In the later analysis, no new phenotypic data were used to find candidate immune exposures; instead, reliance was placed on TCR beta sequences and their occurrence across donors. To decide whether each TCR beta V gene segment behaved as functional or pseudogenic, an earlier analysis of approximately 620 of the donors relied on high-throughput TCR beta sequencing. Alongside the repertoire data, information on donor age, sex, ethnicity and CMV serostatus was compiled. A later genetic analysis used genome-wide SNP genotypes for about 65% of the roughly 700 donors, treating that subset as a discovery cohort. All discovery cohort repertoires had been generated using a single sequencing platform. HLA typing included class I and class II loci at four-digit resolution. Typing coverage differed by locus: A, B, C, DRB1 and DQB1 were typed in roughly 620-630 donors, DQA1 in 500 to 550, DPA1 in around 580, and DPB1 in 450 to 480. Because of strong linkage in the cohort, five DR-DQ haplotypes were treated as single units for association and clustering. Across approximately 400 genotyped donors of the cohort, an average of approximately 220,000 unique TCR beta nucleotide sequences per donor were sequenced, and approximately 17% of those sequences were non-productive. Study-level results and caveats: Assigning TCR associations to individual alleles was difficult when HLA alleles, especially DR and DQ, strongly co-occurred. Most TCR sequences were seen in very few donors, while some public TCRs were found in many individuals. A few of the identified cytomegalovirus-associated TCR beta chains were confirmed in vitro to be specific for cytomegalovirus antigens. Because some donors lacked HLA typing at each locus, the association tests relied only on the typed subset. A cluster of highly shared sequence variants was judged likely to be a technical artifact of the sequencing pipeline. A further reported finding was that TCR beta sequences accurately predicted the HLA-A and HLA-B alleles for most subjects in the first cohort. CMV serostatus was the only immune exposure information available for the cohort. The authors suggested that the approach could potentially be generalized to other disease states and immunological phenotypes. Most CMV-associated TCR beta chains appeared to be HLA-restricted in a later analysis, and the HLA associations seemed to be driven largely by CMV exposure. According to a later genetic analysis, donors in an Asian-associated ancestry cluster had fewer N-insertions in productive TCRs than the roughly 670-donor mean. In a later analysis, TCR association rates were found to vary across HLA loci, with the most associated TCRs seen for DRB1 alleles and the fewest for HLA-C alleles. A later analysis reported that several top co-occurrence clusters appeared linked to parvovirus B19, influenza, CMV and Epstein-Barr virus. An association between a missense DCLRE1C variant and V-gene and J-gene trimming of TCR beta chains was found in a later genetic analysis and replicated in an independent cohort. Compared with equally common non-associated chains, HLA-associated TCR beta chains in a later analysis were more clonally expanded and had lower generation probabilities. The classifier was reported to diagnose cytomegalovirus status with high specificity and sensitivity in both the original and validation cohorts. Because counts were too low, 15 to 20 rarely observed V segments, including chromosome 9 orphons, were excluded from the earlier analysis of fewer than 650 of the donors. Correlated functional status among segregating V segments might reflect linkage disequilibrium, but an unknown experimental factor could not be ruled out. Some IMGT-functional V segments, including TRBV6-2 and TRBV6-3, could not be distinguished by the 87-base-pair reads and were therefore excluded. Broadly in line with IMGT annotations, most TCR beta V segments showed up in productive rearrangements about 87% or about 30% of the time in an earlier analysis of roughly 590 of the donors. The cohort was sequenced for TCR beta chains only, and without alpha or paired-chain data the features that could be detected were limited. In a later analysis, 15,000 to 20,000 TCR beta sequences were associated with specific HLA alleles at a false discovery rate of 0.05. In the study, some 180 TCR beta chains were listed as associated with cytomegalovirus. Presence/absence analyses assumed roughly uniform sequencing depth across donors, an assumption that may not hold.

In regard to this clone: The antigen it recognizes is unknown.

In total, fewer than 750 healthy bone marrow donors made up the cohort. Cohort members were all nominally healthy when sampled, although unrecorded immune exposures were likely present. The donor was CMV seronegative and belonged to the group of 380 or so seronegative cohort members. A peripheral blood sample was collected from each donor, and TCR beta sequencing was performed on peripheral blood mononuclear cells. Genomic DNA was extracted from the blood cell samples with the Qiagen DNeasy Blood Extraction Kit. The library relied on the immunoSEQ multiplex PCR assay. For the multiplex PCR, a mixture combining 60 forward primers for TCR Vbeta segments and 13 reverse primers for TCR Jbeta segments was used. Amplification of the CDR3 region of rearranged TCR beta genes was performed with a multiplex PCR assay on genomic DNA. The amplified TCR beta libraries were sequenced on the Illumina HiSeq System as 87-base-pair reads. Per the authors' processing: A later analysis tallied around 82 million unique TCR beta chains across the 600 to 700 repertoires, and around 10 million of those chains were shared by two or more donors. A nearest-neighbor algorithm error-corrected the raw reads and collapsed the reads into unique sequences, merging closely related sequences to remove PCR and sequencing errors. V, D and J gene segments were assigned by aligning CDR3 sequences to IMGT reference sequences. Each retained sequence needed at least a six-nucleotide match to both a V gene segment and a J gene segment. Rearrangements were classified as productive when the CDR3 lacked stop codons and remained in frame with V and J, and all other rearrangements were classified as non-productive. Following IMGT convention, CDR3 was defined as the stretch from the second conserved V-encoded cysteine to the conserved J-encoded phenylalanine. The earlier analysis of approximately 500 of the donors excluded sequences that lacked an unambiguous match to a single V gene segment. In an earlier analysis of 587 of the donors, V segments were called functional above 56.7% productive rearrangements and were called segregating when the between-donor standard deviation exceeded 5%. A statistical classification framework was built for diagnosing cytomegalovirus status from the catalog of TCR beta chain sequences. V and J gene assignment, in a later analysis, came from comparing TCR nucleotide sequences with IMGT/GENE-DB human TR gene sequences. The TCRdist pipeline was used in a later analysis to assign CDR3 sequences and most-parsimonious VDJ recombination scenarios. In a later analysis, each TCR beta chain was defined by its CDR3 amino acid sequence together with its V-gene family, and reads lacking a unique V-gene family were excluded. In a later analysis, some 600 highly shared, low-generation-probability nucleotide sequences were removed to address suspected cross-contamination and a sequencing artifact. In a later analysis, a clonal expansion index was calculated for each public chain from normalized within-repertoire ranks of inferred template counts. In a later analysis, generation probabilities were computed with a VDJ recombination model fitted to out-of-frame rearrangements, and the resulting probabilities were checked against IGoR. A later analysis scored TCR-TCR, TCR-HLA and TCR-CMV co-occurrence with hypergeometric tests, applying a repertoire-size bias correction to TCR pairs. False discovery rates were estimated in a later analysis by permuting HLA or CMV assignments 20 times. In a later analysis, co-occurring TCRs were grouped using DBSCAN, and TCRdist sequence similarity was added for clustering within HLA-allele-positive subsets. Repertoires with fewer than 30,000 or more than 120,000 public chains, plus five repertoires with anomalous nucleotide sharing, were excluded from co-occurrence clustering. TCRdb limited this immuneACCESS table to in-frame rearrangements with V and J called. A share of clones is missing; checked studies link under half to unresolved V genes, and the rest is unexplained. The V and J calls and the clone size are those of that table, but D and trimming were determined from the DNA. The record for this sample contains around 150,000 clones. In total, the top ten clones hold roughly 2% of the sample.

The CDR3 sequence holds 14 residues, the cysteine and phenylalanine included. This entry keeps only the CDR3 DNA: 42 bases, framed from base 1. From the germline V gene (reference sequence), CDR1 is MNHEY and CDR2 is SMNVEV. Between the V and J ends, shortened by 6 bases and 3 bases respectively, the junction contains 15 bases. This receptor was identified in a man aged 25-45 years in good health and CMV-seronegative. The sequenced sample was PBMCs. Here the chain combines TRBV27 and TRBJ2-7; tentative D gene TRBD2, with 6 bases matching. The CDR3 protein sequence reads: CASRIGGTYYEQYF. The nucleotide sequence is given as TGTGCCAGCAGAATTGGCGGGACCTACTACGAGCAGTACTTC.